This T cell receptor (beta chain) was sequenced for a study of T-cell memory formation after mild COVID-19. Overall study results and limits: Among CD4+ contracting clones, most were CM and EM, and CD8+ ones EMRA.

V was pared by 5 bases and J by 6 bases, with 11 bases of the junction left unmatched. The CDR3 has 16 residues. Notes on this clonotype: The antigen is unknown.

5'RACE with constant-segment primers built TCRalpha and TCRbeta cDNA libraries with UMIs. TCRdb re-called the 5' RACE reads with MiXCR, one entry per CDR3 protein. Altogether around 130,000 distinct CDR3 sequences are present, about 15% being singletons, with the ten largest covering 14%. The chain carries TRBV12-3 or TRBV12-4 and TRBJ2-1; 9 bases fit TRBD2. Source material: PBMCs or a T cell subset sorted from them (not recorded which). The sequence was obtained from an adult woman who had mild COVID-19 (a few samples of this study predate the infection). Cell type and time point are not known. CDR3 sequence (DNA): TGTGCCAGCAGTCCAATGGGACTAGCATCGGGCAATGAGCAGTTCTTC. This translates into CASSPMGLASGNEQFF.